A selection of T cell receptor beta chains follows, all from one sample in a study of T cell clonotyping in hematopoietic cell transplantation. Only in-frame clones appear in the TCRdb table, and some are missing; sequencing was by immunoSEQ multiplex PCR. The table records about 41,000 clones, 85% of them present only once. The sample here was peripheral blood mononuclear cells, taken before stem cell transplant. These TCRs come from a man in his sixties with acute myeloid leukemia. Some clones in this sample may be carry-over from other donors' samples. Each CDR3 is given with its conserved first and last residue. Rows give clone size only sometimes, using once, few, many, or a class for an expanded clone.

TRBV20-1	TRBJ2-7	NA	CSAGGGYEQYF
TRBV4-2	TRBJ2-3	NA	CASSQAGGSTDTQYF
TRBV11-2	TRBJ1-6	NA	CASSLLVPGNSPLHF
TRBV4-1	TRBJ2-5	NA	CASSQDLVLADQETQYF
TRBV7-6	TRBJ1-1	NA	CASIKSTGGSAEAFF
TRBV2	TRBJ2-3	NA	CASRATSGGYTDTQYF
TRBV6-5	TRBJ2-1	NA	CASSYSKGYEQFF
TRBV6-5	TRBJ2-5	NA	CASSSLGTGSQETQYF
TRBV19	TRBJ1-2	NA	CASTETPGNYGYTF
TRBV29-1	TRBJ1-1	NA	CSVETGTNTEAFF
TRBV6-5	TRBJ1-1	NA	CASILGGGLNTEAFF
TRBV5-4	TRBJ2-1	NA	CASSLAGEPYNEQFF
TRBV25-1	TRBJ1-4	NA	CASSAPRGDNHEKLFF
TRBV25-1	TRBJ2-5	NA	CASSVLIVGGWETQYF
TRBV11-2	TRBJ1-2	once	CASSLEGDGYTF
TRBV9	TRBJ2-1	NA	CASSADRAGYNEQFF
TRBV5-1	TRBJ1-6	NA	CASSLETSGNSPLHF
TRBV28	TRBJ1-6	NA	CASSLPGRGYNSPLHF
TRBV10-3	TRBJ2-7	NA	CAISEAVPGSTYEQYF
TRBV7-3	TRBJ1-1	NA	CASSLLWGDTEAFF
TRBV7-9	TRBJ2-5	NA	CASSLDGTAQETQYF
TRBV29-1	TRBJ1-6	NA	CSVSGENNSPLHF
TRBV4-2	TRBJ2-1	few	CASSPRTSGYNEQFF
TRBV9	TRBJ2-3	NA	CASSGSGGGGGDTQYF
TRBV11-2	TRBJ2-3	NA	CASSLGEDLEEYF
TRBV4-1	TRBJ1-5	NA	CASSQAGQGGKTAQHF
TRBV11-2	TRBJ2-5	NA	CASSLGLGGYQETQYF
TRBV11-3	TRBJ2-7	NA	CASSLDPPFSPSGRSYEQYF